This TCR beta chain was documented in a study of early T cells in non-severe SARS-CoV-2 infection. This clonotype came up a few times. One entry per CDR3 protein results from TCRdb running MiXCR on the 5' RACE reads. The repertoire consists of roughly 83,000 distinct CDR3 sequences, with 8% to 13% occurring once and the leading ten covering roughly 8%. The source material was whole blood, sampled at baseline. The clonotype originates from an adult who was a healthcare worker with PCR-confirmed SARS-CoV-2 infection or an uninfected control (not recorded which).

The CDR3 sequence: CASAGGTADTQYF. CDR3 sequence (DNA): TGTGCCAGCGCTGGCGGGACGGCAGATACGCAGTATTTT. This chain connects TRBV28 to TRBJ2-3, with a weak D call TRBD2 (6 bases). Germline V gene sequence: CDR1 MDHEN, CDR2 SYDVKM. Between the trimmed V and J ends, which lost 8 bases and 4 bases, there was a span of 13 bases. The length of the CDR3 is 13 residues.